The clone carrying this T cell receptor beta chain was seen more than once but under ten times. Amplification started from genomic DNA. Amplification of the beta chain CDR3 used 30 forward and 13 reverse multiplex primers. A single record per CDR3 protein comes from TCRdb applying MiXCR to the multiplex PCR reads. The sample holds a few hundred thousand distinct CDR3 sequences, approximately 50% seen once. This sample is drawn from a study of type 1 and type 2 diabetes patients. This CDR3 has 17 amino acids. Trimming at V came to 5 bases and at J to 0 bases, leaving 10 bases not matched to a gene. Germline CDR1 SGHTA, CDR2 FQGNSA.

Sequenced input: peripheral blood mononuclear cells (PBMCs). This rearrangement joins TRBV7-2 to TRBJ2-3, with 8 bases matching TRBD2. The clonotype originates from a man between 18 and 35 years old with type 2 diabetes. CDR3 in DNA: TGTGCCAGCAGCCCAAGGCCCGGGGGGGGGAGCACAGATACGCAGTATTTT. It is translated as CASSPRPGGGSTDTQYF.